What follows are 29 T cell receptor beta chains derived from one specimen sequenced in a study of early T cells in non-severe SARS-CoV-2 infection. MiXCR, applied by TCRdb to the 5' RACE reads, yields one record per CDR3 protein. Among 68,000 or so distinct CDR3 sequences listed, approximately 10% were seen once. The sequencing sample was made of whole blood. All receptors derive from an adult who was a healthcare worker with PCR-confirmed SARS-CoV-2 infection or an uninfected control (not recorded which).

This clonotype was counted a few times. The chain combines TRBV11-2 with TRBJ1-1; D remains ambiguous. Deletions cut 7 bases from V and 0 bases from J, with 6 bases between. This CDR3 has 12 residues. In germline, CDR1 is SGHAT, CDR2 FQNNGV. As DNA, the CDR3 is TGTGCCAGCATTGGTATGAACACTGAAGCTTTCTTT. Its translation is CASIGMNTEAFF.

This clonotype was counted ten times or more. The rearrangement links TRBV20-1 to TRBJ1-3; D unresolved. The germline V gene encodes CDR1 DFQATT and CDR2 SNEGSKA (reference sequence). Trimming cost V 6 bases and J 2 bases, with 14 bases left between them. CDR3 size: 14 residues. The CDR3 sequence is CSARPGNPGNTIYF. DNA of the CDR3: TGCAGTGCGAGACCCGGGAACCCTGGAAACACCATATATTTT.

This clonotype was observed a handful of times. The chain is built from TRBV24-1 and TRBJ2-1; TRBD2 aligns across 14 bases. The germline gives CDR1 KGHDR, CDR2 SFDVKD. V dropped 3 bases and J dropped 6; count of bases not matched to a gene: 15. The CDR3 is 20 residues long. CDR3: CATSDIGLAGGGNMFNEQFF. CDR3 DNA: TGTGCCACCAGTGATATCGGACTAGCGGGAGGCGGTAATATGTTCAATGAGCAGTTCTTC.

This clonotype was seen at least ten times. V is TRBV7-6 and J is TRBJ2-3, with a weak D call TRBD2 (6 bases). The CDR3 has 16 residues. The germline gives CDR1 SGHVS, CDR2 FNYEAQ. Trimming left V 2 bases short and J 0 bases short, with 12 bases between. The CDR3 here is CASSLYRRDSTDTQYF. CDR3 bases: TGTGCCAGCAGCTTATATCGGCGGGATAGCACAGATACGCAGTATTTT.

The chain joins TRBV7-9 to TRBJ2-1, with D hard to call. The CDR3 contains 15 residues. Germline assignment: CDR1 SEHNR and CDR2 FQNEAQ (reference sequence). V lost 5 bases to trimming and J lost 8 bases, with 19 bases between them. CDR3 nucleotide sequence: TGTGCCAGCAGCCCTAAGCAAGGAGTCTATCATGAGCAGTTCTTC. This translates into CASSPKQGVYHEQFF. Looking up the rest from reference TRBV7-9 and TRBJ2-1 gives the full variable domain: DTGVSQNPRHKITKRGQNVTFRCDPISEHNRLYWYRQTLGQGPEFLTYFQNEAQLEKSRLLSDRFSAERPKGSFSTLEIQRTEQGDSAMYLCASSPKQGVYHEQFFGPGTRLTVL.

The genes are TRBV6-1 and TRBJ2-3, with D tentatively TRBD1 (6 bases). CDR3 size: 14 residues. V was cut by 6 bases and J by 2 bases, with 12 bases left in between. Germline values: CDR1 MNHNS, CDR2 SASEGT. CDR3 nucleotides: TGTGCCAGCAGCAAACAGGGAACCACAGATACGCAGTATTTT. Translation: CASSKQGTTDTQYF.

The rearrangement joins TRBV13 to TRBJ2-7, with TRBD2 matching 12 bases. This CDR3 spans 15 amino acids. Germline V gene data show CDR1 as PRHDT and CDR2 as FYEKMQ (reference sequence). J lost 4 bases, V lost 8 bases, and 9 bases had no gene match. CDR3: CASGPSGRGIYEQYF. In DNA form, the CDR3 reads TGTGCCAGCGGACCTAGCGGGAGGGGGATTTACGAGCAGTACTTC. Full variable domain (outside the CDR3, taken from reference TRBV13 and TRBJ2-7): AAGVIQSPRHLIKEKRETATLKCYPIPRHDTVYWYQQGPGQDPQFLISFYEKMQSDKGSIPDRFSAQQFSDYHSELNMSSLELGDSALYFCASGPSGRGIYEQYFGPGTRLTVT.

This clonotype has just a few counts. DNA of the CDR3: TGTGCCAGCAGTTTACCGGGATCGGAAAAACTGTTTTTT. Translated, it gives CASSLPGSEKLFF. The gene calls are TRBV12-3 or TRBV12-4 and TRBJ1-4; D gene unclear. The V end was cut by 2 bases, the J end by 8 bases, with 9 bases between. The CDR3 runs 13 residues.

In this sample, this clonotype turned up a few times. The gene calls are TRBV12-3 or TRBV12-4 and TRBJ2-1, with D uncertain. This CDR3 spans 18 amino acids. V lost 2 bases and J 8 bases, leaving 25 bases between the germline ends. The CDR3 DNA reads as TGTGCCAGCAGTTTATTGGGCGTCACCCCAAAAGCAGGTGATGAGCAGTTCTTC. Translating it yields CASSLLGVTPKAGDEQFF.

V gene TRBV18 combines with J gene TRBJ2-1; D unclear. The CDR3 length is 15 residues. Germline V lookup: CDR1 KGHSH, CDR2 LQKENI. With 5 bases removed from V and 1 base from J, the gap between germline ends came to 12 bases. CDR3 bases: TGTGCCAGCTCATCCTCCCCTGGATCCTACAATGAGCAGTTCTTC. Protein: CASSSSPGSYNEQFF.

This clonotype was observed a handful of times. V is TRBV10-2 and J is TRBJ1-1; D remains unclear. The V and J ends lost 8 bases and 1 base respectively, with 11 bases between them. Per the germline V gene, CDR1 is WSHSY and CDR2 is SAAADI. The CDR3 has 13 residues. The CDR3 loop is CASLRARNTEAFF. The CDR3 nucleotides read TGCGCCAGCCTCCGGGCTCGGAACACTGAAGCTTTCTTT.

This clonotype was detected many times. The gene calls are TRBV2 and TRBJ2-4; D uncertain. V was trimmed by 4 bases and J by 1 base, leaving 8 bases between them. Germline V gene data show CDR1 as SNHLY and CDR2 as FYNNEI. This CDR3 spans 14 amino acids. CDR3 in DNA: TGTGCCAGCAGTGGATCGGGCGCCAAAAACATTCAGTACTTC. Protein: CASSGSGAKNIQYF. The whole variable domain, remainder taken from reference TRBV2 and TRBJ2-4, is EPEVTQTPSHQVTQMGQEVILRCVPISNHLYFYWYRQILGQKVEFLVSFYNNEISEKSEIFDDQFSVERPDGSNFTLKIRSTKLEDSAMYFCASSGSGAKNIQYFGAGTRLSVL.

The chain combines TRBV7-7 with TRBJ2-5; TRBD2 agrees at 7 bases. The V and J ends lost 3 bases and 5 bases, in that order; junction bases with no gene match: 6. Germline CDR1 is SSHAT and CDR2 is FNYEAQ (reference sequence). The CDR3 sequence is 14 residues long. The CDR3 loop is CASSLAGALETQYF. The CDR3 DNA reads TGTGCCAGCAGCTTGGCGGGAGCATTGGAGACCCAGTACTTC. Full variable domain (rest looked up from reference TRBV7-7 and TRBJ2-5): GAGVSQSPRYKVTKRGQDVTLRCDPISSHATLYWYQQALGQGPEFLTYFNYEAQPDKSGLPSDRFSAERPEGSISTLTIQRTEQRDSAMYRCASSLAGALETQYFGPGTRLLVL.

V gene TRBV28 combines with J gene TRBJ2-7, with 7 bases that match TRBD2. Germline V gene sequence: CDR1 MDHEN, CDR2 SYDVKM. The CDR3 sequence is 13 residues long. Trimming at V came to 3 bases and at J to 5 bases, leaving 4 bases not matched to a gene. The CDR3 here is CASSFAAGDEQYF. The CDR3 DNA reads TGTGCCAGCAGTTTTGCTGCGGGGGACGAGCAGTACTTC.

This clonotype was seen a handful of times. The chain joins TRBV6-6 to TRBJ2-7, with 7 bases lining up with TRBD2. V shed 10 bases and J 2 bases; nucleotides not matched to a gene: 8. The CDR3 covers 13 residues. Per germline, CDR1 MNHNY and CDR2 SVGAGI (reference sequence). CDR3 loop: CATASGGTYEQYF. The CDR3 nucleotides read TGTGCCACAGCTTCGGGAGGAACCTACGAGCAGTACTTC.

The genes are TRBV4-3 and TRBJ2-2, with unresolved D. The ends were cut back, 0 bases at V and 2 bases at J, with 7 bases in the middle. The CDR3 spans 15 residues. The germline V gene has CDR1 LGHNA and CDR2 YSLEER. CDR3 sequence: CASSQEASNTGELFF. CDR3 bases: TGCGCCAGCAGCCAAGAGGCCAGTAACACCGGGGAGCTGTTTTTT.

In this sample, this clonotype turned up a few times. The CDR3 here is CASSYSPRGVGQETQYF. CDR3 DNA sequence: TGTGCCAGCAGTTACTCGCCGCGGGGTGTGGGGCAAGAGACCCAGTACTTC. The chain carries TRBV6-5 and TRBJ2-5; possible D gene TRBD2, 6 bases. CDR1 is MNHEY, CDR2 SVGAGI, per germline. V was clipped by 0 bases and J by 2 bases, with 16 bases between them. The CDR3 extends over 17 amino acids.

Ten or more counts support this clonotype. V and J are TRBV6-1 and TRBJ2-6; D might be TRBD1 or TRBD2, each matching 5 bases. Germline-derived CDR1 and CDR2 are MNHNS and SASEGT. The CDR3 sequence is 15 residues long. Trimming shortened V by 4 bases and J by 4 bases, and 11 bases separated the two germline ends. Here the CDR3 reads CASSGEGDGANVLTF. As DNA, the CDR3 is TGTGCCAGCAGTGGAGAAGGGGACGGGGCCAACGTCCTGACTTTC.

This chain joins TRBV12-3 or TRBV12-4 and TRBJ2-3, with 7 bases aligning to TRBD2. The CDR3 has 14 residues. The J segment lost 2 bases and the V segment lost 5 bases, leaving 4 bases of the junction unmatched. The CDR3 reads CASSRSGLTDTQYF. Written as DNA, the CDR3 is TGTGCCAGCAGTCGTAGCGGGCTCACAGATACGCAGTATTTT.

This clonotype came up a few times. The V and J genes are TRBV9 and TRBJ2-1, with a possible D match to TRBD2 (5 bases). Deletions cut 4 bases from V and 8 bases from J, with 10 bases between. This CDR3 is built from 12 residues. Germline CDR1 SGDLS, CDR2 YYNGEE. This chain's CDR3 is CASSPVGDEQFF. The CDR3, as DNA: TGTGCCAGCAGCCCCGTCGGGGATGAGCAGTTCTTC.

This clonotype was observed at least ten times. V and J are TRBV6-1 and TRBJ1-1; D is ambiguous. Between the trimmed V and J ends, which lost 6 bases and 0 bases, there was a span of 14 bases. The CDR3 sequence is 15 residues long. Germline CDR1 and CDR2: MNHNS and SASEGT. CDR3 in amino acids: CASSLQRTMNTEAFF. DNA for the CDR3: TGTGCCAGCAGCCTACAGAGAACGATGAACACTGAAGCTTTCTTT.

This clonotype was counted between two and nine times. The chain couples TRBV2 to TRBJ2-3; the D is unclear. CDR1 and CDR2 (germline): SNHLY, FYNNEI. CDR3 length: 12 amino acids. V lost 7 bases and J 2 bases, leaving 7 bases between the germline ends. In DNA form, the CDR3 reads TGTGCCAGCACCGCGGACACAGATACGCAGTATTTT. This sequence encodes CASTADTDTQYF.

In its sample, this clonotype was seen many times. This chain's CDR3 is CASSSTDVGTGELFF. DNA of the CDR3: TGTGCCAGCAGCTCCACCGATGTCGGGACCGGGGAGCTGTTTTTT. V gene TRBV7-9 combines with J gene TRBJ2-2; D not resolved. CDR3 length: 15 residues. V lost 4 bases and J lost 5, with 14 bases in between. CDR1 and CDR2 from the germline V gene are SEHNR and FQNEAQ (reference sequence).

In this sample, this clonotype turned up a few times. J is TRBJ2-7 and V is TRBV4-2; D is ambiguous. The CDR3 runs to 14 residues. V was shortened by 0 bases and J by 0 bases, with 6 bases between the two germline ends. CDR1 and CDR2 from the germline V gene are LGHNA and YNFKEQ. DNA of the CDR3: TGTGCCAGCAGCCAAGATCTGGCCTCCTACGAGCAGTACTTC. Translating gives CASSQDLASYEQYF.

This clonotype was counted ten times or more. The chain uses TRBV5-4 and TRBJ2-1; either TRBD1 or TRBD2 may fit D (5 bases each). The CDR3 loop spans 15 amino acids. Germline-derived CDR1 and CDR2 are SGHNT and YYREEE (reference sequence). V was trimmed by 4 bases and J by 8 bases, leaving 19 bases between them. The CDR3 reads CASSTGTQVSHEQFF. CDR3 DNA sequence: TGTGCCAGCAGCACCGGGACGCAGGTTTCCCATGAGCAGTTCTTC.

The chain has TRBV11-2 and TRBJ1-1; D remains unclear. Germline assignment: CDR1 SGHAT and CDR2 FQNNGV. CDR3 length equals 13 residues. V was clipped by 5 bases and J by 7 bases, with 14 bases between them. DNA of the CDR3: TGTGCCAGCAGCCCCTCTCTCGCGGGTGAAGCTTTCTTT. This gives the protein CASSPSLAGEAFF.

This clonotype appeared many times. The chain uses TRBV2 and TRBJ1-3; D gene unclear. The CDR3 is made up of 14 amino acids. The germline CDR1 and CDR2 sequences are SNHLY and FYNNEI. Deletions cut 6 bases from V and 1 base from J, with 10 bases between. CDR3 in amino acids: CASRTGGSGNTIYF. The CDR3 nucleotides read TGTGCCAGCAGAACGGGAGGGTCTGGAAACACCATATATTTT.

The rearrangement uses TRBV4-2 and TRBJ1-4, with D tentatively TRBD1 (5 bases). This CDR3 is 15 amino acids long. With 4 bases removed from V and 4 bases from J, the gap between germline ends came to 13 bases. CDR1 and CDR2 (germline): LGHNA, YNFKEQ. CDR3 coding DNA: TGTGCCAGCAGCCGATCGGGACGGCTTAATGAAAAACTGTTTTTT. This encodes CASSRSGRLNEKLFF.

This clonotype appeared many times. This chain uses TRBV20-1 with TRBJ2-7, with 9 nucleotides matching TRBD2. Germline V gives CDR1 DFQATT, CDR2 SNEGSKA (reference sequence). The ends lost 6 bases at V and 2 bases at J; junction bases unmatched: 8. The CDR3 runs 14 residues. The CDR3 nucleotides read TGCAGTGCCAAGACTAGCGGCCACGCCTACGAGCAGTACTTC. This encodes CSAKTSGHAYEQYF.